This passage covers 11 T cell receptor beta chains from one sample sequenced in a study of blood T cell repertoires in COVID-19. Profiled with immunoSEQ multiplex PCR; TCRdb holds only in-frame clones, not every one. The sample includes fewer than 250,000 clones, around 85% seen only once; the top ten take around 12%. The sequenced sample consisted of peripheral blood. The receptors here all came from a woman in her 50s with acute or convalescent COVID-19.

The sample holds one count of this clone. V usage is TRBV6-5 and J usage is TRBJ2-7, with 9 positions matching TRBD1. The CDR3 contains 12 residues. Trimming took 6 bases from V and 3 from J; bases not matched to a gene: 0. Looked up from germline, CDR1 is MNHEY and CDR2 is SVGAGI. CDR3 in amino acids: CASRTGGYEQYF. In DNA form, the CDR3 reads TGTGCCAGCAGGACAGGGGGCTACGAGCAGTACTTC.

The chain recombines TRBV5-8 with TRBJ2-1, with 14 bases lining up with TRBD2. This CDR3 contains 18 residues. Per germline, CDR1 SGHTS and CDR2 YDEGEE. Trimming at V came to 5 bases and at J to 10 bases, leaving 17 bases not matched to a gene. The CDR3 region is CASRTLAGGLAGVGEQFF. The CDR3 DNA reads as TGTGCCAGCAGAACTCTGGCAGGGGGACTAGCGGGAGTGGGCGAGCAGTTCTTC. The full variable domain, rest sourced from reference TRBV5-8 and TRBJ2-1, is EAGVTQSPTHLIKTRGQQATLRCSPISGHTSVYWYQQALGLGLQFLLWYDEGEERNRGNFPPRFSGRQFPNYSSELNVNALELEDSALYLCASRTLAGGLAGVGEQFFGPGTRLTVL.

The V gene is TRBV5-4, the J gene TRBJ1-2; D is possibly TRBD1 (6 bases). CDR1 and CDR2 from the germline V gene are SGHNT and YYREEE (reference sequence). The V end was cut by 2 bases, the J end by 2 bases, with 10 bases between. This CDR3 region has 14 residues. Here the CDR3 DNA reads TGTGCCAGCAGCTTCCCGGGACAAAACTATGGCTACACCTTC. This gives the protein CASSFPGQNYGYTF.

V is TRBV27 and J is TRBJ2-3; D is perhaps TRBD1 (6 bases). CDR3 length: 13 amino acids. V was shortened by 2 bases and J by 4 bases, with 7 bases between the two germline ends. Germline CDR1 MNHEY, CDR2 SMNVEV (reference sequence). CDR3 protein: CASSLQGPDTQYF. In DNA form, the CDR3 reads TGTGCCAGCAGTTTACAGGGGCCAGATACGCAGTATTTT.

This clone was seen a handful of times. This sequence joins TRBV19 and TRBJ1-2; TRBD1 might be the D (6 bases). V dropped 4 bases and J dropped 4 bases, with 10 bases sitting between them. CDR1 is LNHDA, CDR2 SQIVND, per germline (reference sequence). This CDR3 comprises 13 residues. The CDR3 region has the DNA TGTGCCAGTAGTACCCGGGACACCTATGGCTACACCTTC. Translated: CASSTRDTYGYTF. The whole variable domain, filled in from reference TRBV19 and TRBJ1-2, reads DGGITQSPKYLFRKEGQNVTLSCEQNLNHDAMYWYRQDPGQGLRLIYYSQIVNDFQKGDIAEGYSVSREKKESFPLTVTSAQKNPTAFYLCASSTRDTYGYTFGSGTRLTVV.

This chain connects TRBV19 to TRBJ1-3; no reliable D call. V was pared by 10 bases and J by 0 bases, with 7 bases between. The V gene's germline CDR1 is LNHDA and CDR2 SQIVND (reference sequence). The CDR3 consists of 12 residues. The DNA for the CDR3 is TGTGCCACCTTCAGCTCTGGAAACACCATATATTTT. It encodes CATFSSGNTIYF.

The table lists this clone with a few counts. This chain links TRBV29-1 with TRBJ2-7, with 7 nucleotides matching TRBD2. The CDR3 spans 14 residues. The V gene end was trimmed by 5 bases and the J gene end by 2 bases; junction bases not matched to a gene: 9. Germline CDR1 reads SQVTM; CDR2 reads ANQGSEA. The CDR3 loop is CSVSSGRPPYEQYF. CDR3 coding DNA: TGCAGCGTTTCGTCCGGGAGGCCCCCCTACGAGCAGTACTTC.

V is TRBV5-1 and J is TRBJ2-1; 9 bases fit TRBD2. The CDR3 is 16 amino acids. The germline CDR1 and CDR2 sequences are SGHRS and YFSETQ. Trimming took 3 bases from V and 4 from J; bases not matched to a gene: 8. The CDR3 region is CASSSGAGGPYNEQFF. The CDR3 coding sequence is TGCGCCAGCAGCTCGGGAGCGGGGGGCCCTTACAATGAGCAGTTCTTC.

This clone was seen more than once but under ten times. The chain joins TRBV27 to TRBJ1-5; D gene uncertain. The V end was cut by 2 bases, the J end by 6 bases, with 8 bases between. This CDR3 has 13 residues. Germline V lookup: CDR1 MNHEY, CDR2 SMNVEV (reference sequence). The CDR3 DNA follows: TGTGCCAGCAGTTTAACGGGGAGTCAGCCCCAGCATTTT. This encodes CASSLTGSQPQHF.

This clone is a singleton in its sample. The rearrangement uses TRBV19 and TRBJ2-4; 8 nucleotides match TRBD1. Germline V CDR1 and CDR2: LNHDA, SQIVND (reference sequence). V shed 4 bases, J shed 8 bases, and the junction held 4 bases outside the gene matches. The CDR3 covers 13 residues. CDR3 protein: CASSRLTGDIQYF. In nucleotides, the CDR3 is TGTGCCAGTAGTAGGCTGACAGGGGACATTCAGTACTTC.

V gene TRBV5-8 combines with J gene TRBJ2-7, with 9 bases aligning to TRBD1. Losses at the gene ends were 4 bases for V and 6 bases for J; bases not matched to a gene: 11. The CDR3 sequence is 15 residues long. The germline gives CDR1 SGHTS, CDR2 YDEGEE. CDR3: CASSRLDRGRGEQYF. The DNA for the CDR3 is TGTGCCAGCAGCCGCTTGGACAGGGGACGAGGCGAGCAGTACTTC.